This T cell receptor (beta chain) was documented in a study of cytomegalovirus exposure and HLA in healthy donors (dated by TCRdb to about 2017). For the wider study: In an earlier analysis of several hundred of the donors, 250 to 350 Gb of sequence data and 100 million or so unique TCR beta sequences from about 179 million T cells were reported. Approximately 300 gigabases of sequencing data and approximately 85 million unique TCR sequences were included in an early release covering around 600 HLA-typed donors. Of the 350 to 400 genotyped donors, about 84% fell in the genetic ancestry cluster associated with self-reported Caucasian donors. The study aimed to test whether signatures of past pathogen exposure could be identified by cataloging public T cell receptors. The study profiled the T cell repertoires of hundreds of subjects by immunosequencing and related them to cytomegalovirus serostatus. Along with the approximately 620-subject first cohort, a separate validation cohort of roughly 110 different subjects was used. High-throughput TCR immunosequencing, statistical association of individual TCRs with disease status, and machine learning were combined to predict cytomegalovirus infection status. In a later analysis, previously published TCR beta repertoires from roughly 710 donors were re-analyzed and high-resolution HLA genotyping was added so that TCR occurrence patterns could be studied. In the later analysis, no new phenotypic data were used to find candidate immune exposures; instead, reliance was placed on TCR beta sequences and their occurrence across donors. An earlier analysis of approximately 640 of the donors applied high-throughput TCR beta sequencing to assess whether each TCR beta V gene segment acted as functional or pseudogenic. Donor age, sex, ethnicity and CMV serostatus were collected together with the repertoire data. A later genetic analysis took genome-wide SNP genotypes for about three fifths of the roughly 700 donors and used that subset as a discovery cohort. Every repertoire in the discovery cohort had been generated on one and the same sequencing platform. HLA typing covered class I and class II loci at four-digit resolution. The number of typed donors differed by locus: roughly 629-640 for A, B, C, DRB1 and DQB1; approximately 520 for DQA1; fewer than 610 for DPA1; and around 450 for DPB1. Four or five DR-DQ haplotypes were treated as single units for association and clustering because of strong linkage in the cohort. Among 300 to 450 genotyped donors of the cohort, an average of approximately 240,000 unique TCR beta nucleotide sequences were sequenced per donor, roughly 18% of them non-productive.

The library was made by the immunoSEQ multiplex PCR assay. A mixture of 60 forward primers for TCR Vbeta segments and 13 reverse primers for TCR Jbeta segments was used in the multiplex PCR. The CDR3 region of rearranged TCR beta genes was amplified from genomic DNA by a multiplex PCR assay. The amplified TCR beta libraries were sequenced on the Illumina HiSeq System as 87-base-pair reads. Under the source paper's analysis protocol: Across the 670 or so repertoires, a later analysis counted some 81 million unique TCR beta chains, some 11 million of which were shared by at least two donors. To remove PCR and sequencing errors, raw reads were error-corrected and collapsed into unique sequences using a nearest-neighbor algorithm that merged closely related sequences. V, D and J gene segments were assigned by aligning CDR3 sequences to IMGT reference sequences. For a sequence to be retained, at least a six-nucleotide match to both a V gene segment and a J gene segment was required. Rearrangements were classified as productive when the CDR3 lacked stop codons and remained in frame with V and J, and all other rearrangements were classified as non-productive. CDR3 was defined by IMGT convention, running from the second conserved V-encoded cysteine to the conserved J-encoded phenylalanine. Sequences without an unambiguous match to a single V gene segment were excluded from the earlier analysis of 587 of the donors. In an earlier analysis of approximately 590 of the donors, a V segment was called functional when productive rearrangements were above 56.7%, and segregating when the standard deviation between donors exceeded 5%. A statistical classification framework was developed to diagnose cytomegalovirus status using the catalog of TCR beta chain sequences. A later analysis assigned V and J genes by comparing TCR nucleotide sequences with IMGT/GENE-DB human TR gene sequences. The TCRdist pipeline was used in a later analysis to assign CDR3 sequences and most-parsimonious VDJ recombination scenarios. A later analysis defined each TCR beta chain by its CDR3 amino acid sequence plus V-gene family, and excluded reads lacking a unique V-gene family. As a way to deal with suspected cross-contamination and a sequencing artifact, a later analysis dropped more than 500 nucleotide sequences that were highly shared and had low generation probability. A later analysis calculated a clonal expansion index for each public chain from normalized within-repertoire ranks of inferred template counts. A later analysis computed generation probabilities with a VDJ recombination model fitted to out-of-frame rearrangements, and checked the results against IGoR. In a later analysis, TCR-TCR, TCR-HLA and TCR-CMV co-occurrence was scored with hypergeometric tests, and a repertoire-size bias correction was applied to TCR pairs. To estimate false discovery rates, a later analysis permuted the HLA or CMV assignments 20 times. In a later analysis, co-occurring TCRs were grouped using DBSCAN, with TCRdist sequence similarity added in when clustering inside HLA-allele-positive subsets. For co-occurrence clustering, repertoires with fewer than 30,000 or more than 120,000 public chains were excluded, along with 5 or 6 repertoires with anomalous nucleotide sharing. Entries here come from immuneACCESS through TCRdb and include only in-frame sequences with V and J called. Some clones fail to appear in such tables; in the studies checked, an unresolved V gene covers under half of the shortfall, and the cause of the remainder is unknown. The DNA was the basis for D and trimming; V, J and clone size are from that table. This sample comprises about 150,000 clones, 63% of them detected only once. Around 7.1% of the sample rests with the top ten.

Overall study results and their limits: A later genetic analysis reported fewer N-insertions in productive TCRs among donors in an Asian-associated ancestry cluster than the 666-donor mean. In a later analysis, HLA-associated TCR beta chains showed more clonal expansion and lower generation probabilities than non-associated chains that were equally common. A later analysis found that TCR association rates varied across HLA loci, with DRB1 alleles showing the most associated TCRs and HLA-C alleles the fewest. Cytomegalovirus status was reported to be diagnosed by the classifier with high specificity and sensitivity in both the original and validation cohorts. A cluster of highly shared sequence variants was judged likely to represent a technical artifact of the sequencing pipeline. The authors suggested that the approach could potentially be extended to other disease states and immunological phenotypes. CMV serostatus was the only immune exposure information available for the cohort. An earlier analysis of approximately 530 of the donors showed that most TCR beta V segments appeared in productive rearrangements either about 87% or about 30% of the time, which broadly matched IMGT annotations. When HLA alleles, especially DR and DQ, strongly co-occurred, TCR associations were difficult to assign to individual alleles. Some IMGT-functional V segments, including TRBV6-2 and TRBV6-3, could not be told apart with the 87-base-pair reads, so those segments were excluded. Sequencing depth was assumed to be roughly uniform across donors in the presence/absence analyses, though that assumption may not hold. Linkage disequilibrium might explain the correlated functional status among segregating V segments, but an unknown experimental factor could not be excluded. Because counts were too low, about 17 rarely observed V segments, including chromosome 9 orphons, were excluded from the earlier analysis of around 640 of the donors. Across donors, most TCR sequences were observed very rarely, whereas some public TCRs were present in many individuals. According to a later analysis, most CMV-associated TCR beta chains appeared to be HLA-restricted, and the HLA associations seemed to be driven largely by CMV exposure. HLA typing was unavailable for some donors at each locus, so association tests used only the typed subset. In a later analysis, several top co-occurrence clusters were reported to appear linked to parvovirus B19, influenza, CMV and Epstein-Barr virus. An association between a missense DCLRE1C variant and V-gene and J-gene trimming of TCR beta chains was found in a later genetic analysis and replicated in an independent cohort. A later analysis associated 15,000 to 20,000 TCR beta sequences with specific HLA alleles at a false discovery rate of 0.05. In vitro tests confirmed that three of the cytomegalovirus-associated TCR beta chains recognize cytomegalovirus antigens. This cohort had only TCR beta chains sequenced, and the lack of alpha or paired-chain data limited which features could be detected. A total of 150 to 200 TCR beta chains were listed by the study as associated with cytomegalovirus. A further reported finding was that TCR beta sequences accurately predicted the HLA-A and HLA-B alleles for most subjects in the first cohort.

This clone was observed a handful of times. This receptor's antigen is unknown. No clone much larger than this one lies a single base away; base qualities are absent. The cohort consisted of hundreds of healthy bone marrow donors. At the time of sampling, every cohort member was nominally healthy, though immune exposures that went unrecorded were likely present. The donor was CMV seropositive and was included in the group of 289 seropositive cohort members. Each donor provided a peripheral blood sample, and peripheral blood mononuclear cells were used for TCR beta sequencing. Genomic DNA extraction from the blood cell samples was performed with the Qiagen DNeasy Blood Extraction Kit. The CDR3 covers 14 residues, taking in both the cysteine and the phenylalanine. The kept DNA is CDR3 alone, 42 bases in frame from the first base. In the germline V gene, CDR1 corresponds to KGHSH and CDR2 to LQKENI. V is pared back by 2 bases and J by 5 bases, with 12 bases lying between the germline termini.

Sequencing input: PBMCs. The V gene is TRBV18 and the J gene is TRBJ1-1; no D segment can be confidently identified. This receptor was taken from a woman aged 55-70 years in good health and CMV-seropositive. The DNA sequence is TGTGCCAGCTCACCAGTACCGGGTGGGACTGAAGCTTTCTTT. Translation gives CASSPVPGGTEAFF.